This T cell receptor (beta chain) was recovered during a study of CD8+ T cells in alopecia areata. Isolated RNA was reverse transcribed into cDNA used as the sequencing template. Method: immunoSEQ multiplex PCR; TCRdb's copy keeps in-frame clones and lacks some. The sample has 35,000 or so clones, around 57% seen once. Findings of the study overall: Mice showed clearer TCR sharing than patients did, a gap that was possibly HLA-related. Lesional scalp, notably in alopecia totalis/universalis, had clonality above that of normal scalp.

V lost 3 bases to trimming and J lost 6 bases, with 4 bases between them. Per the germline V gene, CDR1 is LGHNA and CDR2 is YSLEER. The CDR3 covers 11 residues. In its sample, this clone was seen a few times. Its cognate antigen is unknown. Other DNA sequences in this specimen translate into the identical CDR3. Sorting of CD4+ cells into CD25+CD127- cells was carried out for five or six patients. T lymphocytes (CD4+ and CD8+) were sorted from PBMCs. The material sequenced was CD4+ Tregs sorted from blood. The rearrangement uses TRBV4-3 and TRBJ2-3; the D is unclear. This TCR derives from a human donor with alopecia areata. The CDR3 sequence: CASSQADTQYF. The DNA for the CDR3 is TGCGCCAGCAGCCAGGCCGATACGCAGTATTTT.